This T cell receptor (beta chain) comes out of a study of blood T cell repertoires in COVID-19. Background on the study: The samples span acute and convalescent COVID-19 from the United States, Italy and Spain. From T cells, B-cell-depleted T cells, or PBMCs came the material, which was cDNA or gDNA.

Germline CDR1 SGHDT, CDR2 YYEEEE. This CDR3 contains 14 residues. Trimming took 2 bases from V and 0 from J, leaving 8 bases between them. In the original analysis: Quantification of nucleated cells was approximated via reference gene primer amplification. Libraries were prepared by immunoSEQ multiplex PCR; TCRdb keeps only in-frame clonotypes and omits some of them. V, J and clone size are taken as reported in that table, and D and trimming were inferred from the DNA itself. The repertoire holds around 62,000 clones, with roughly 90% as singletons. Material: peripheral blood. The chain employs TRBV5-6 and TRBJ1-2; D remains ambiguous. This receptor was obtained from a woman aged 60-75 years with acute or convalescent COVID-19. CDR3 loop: CASSFFPTNYGYTF. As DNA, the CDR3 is TGTGCCAGCAGCTTCTTCCCTACTAACTATGGCTACACCTTC.